This TCR beta chain emerged from a study of long-term antiretroviral therapy in people with HIV. The libraries were made with immunoSEQ v3.0 at survey level. Measured with immunoSEQ multiplex PCR; TCRdb has only the in-frame clones, and not every one. The table has 35,000 to 45,000 clones, less than 90% seen once; the top ten hold 6.2%. Study-wide results and limits: Diversity went up after ART and still fell short of transplant donor controls.

Points on this clone: Its antigen is undetermined. The junction differs from germline at one of its ends, possibly a read error.

The CDR3 has 11 residues. Germline CDR1 and CDR2: LNHDA and SQIVND (reference sequence). Before they underwent DNA extraction, samples held about 1-10 million cryopreserved PBMC. The rearrangement uses TRBV19 and TRBJ1-2; D unclear. The starting material was unsorted PBMCs, obtained 1 year after starting antiretroviral therapy. The sequence was collected from a man between 18 and 35 years old with HIV. CDR3 sequence reads: CASSSGGERFF. DNA of the CDR3: TGTGCCAGTAGTAGTGGAGGTGAGCGTTTCTTC.